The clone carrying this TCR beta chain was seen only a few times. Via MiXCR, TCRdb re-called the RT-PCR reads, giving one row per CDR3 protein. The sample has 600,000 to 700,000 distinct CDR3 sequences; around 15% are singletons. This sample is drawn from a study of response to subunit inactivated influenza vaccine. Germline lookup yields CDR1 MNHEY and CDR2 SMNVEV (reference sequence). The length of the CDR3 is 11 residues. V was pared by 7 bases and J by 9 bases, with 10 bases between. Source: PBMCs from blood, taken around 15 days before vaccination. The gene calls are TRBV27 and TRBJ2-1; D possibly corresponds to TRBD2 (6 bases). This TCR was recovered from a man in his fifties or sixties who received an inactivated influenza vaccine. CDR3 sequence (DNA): TGTGCCAGCATGGGGGGAGGTGAGCAGTTCTTC. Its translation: CASMGGGEQFF.